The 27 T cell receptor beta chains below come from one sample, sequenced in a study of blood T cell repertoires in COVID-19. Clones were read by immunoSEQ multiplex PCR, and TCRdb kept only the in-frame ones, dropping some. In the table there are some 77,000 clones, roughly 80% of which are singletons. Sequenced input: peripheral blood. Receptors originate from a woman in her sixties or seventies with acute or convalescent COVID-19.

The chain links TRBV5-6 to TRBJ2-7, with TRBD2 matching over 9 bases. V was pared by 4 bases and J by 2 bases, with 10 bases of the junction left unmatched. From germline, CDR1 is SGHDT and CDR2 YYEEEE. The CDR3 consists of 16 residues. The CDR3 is CASSPAGSGRTYEQYF. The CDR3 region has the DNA TGTGCCAGCAGCCCGGCTGGTAGCGGGAGAACCTACGAGCAGTACTTC.

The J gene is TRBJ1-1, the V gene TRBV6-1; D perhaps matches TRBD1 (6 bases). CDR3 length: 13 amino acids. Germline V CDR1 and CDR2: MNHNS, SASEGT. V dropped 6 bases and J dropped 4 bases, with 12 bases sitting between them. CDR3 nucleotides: TGTGCCAGCAGGCGAACAGGGTCCACTGAAGCTTTCTTT. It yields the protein CASRRTGSTEAFF.

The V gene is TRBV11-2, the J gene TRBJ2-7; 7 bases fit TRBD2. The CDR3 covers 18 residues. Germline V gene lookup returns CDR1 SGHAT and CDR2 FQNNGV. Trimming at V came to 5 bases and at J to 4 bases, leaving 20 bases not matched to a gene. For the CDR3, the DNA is TGTGCCAGCAGCCCAATTTCGAGGGCCCGGGAGGCAACGTACGAGCAGTACTTC. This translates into CASSPISRAREATYEQYF.

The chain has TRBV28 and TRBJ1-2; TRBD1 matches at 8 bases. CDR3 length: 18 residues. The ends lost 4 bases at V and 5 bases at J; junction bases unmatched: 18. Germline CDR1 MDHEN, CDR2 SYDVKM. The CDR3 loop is CASSSPPDRVPAVYGYTF. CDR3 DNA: TGTGCCAGCAGTTCCCCCCCGGACAGGGTCCCTGCCGTGTATGGCTACACCTTC.

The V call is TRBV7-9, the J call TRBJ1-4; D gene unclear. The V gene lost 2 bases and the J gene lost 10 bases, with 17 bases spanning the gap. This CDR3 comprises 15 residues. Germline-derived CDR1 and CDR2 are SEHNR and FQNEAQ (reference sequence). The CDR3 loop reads CASSLLRGGGGKLFF. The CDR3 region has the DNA TGTGCCAGCAGCTTACTCCGGGGTGGAGGTGGAAAACTGTTTTTT.

The CDR3 DNA sequence: TGTGCCATCAGTGGAGGGACAGGGCCCGCCAACTATGGCTACACCTTC. It is translated as CAISGGTGPANYGYTF. The chain combines TRBV10-3 with TRBJ1-2; 9 bases line up with TRBD1. The trim removed 4 bases at V and 2 bases at J, leaving 8 bases unmatched. The germline V gene encodes CDR1 ENHRY and CDR2 SYGVKD. This CDR3 is 16 amino acids long.

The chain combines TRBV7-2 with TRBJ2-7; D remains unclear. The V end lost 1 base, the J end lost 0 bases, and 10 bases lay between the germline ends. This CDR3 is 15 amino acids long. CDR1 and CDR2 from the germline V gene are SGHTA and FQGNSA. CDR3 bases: TGTGCCAGCAGCTTAGGACCCCCTAGCTCCTACGAGCAGTACTTC. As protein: CASSLGPPSSYEQYF.

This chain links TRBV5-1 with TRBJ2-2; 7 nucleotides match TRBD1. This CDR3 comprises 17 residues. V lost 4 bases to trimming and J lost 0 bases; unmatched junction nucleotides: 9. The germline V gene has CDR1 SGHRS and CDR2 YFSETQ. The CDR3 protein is CASSPLGQGANTGELFF. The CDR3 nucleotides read TGCGCCAGCAGCCCTCTGGGGCAGGGGGCGAACACCGGGGAGCTGTTTTTT.

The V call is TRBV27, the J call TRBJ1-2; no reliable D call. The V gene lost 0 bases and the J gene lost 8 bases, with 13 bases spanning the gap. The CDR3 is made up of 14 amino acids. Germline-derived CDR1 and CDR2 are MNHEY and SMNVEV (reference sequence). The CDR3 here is CASSLSFSGYGYTF. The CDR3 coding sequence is TGTGCCAGCAGTTTATCGTTTAGCGGTTACGGCTACACCTTC.

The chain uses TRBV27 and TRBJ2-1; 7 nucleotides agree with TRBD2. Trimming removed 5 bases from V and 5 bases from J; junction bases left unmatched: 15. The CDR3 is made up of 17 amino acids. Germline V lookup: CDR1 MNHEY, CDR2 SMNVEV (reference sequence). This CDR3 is CASSQDLAGILDNEQFF. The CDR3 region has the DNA TGTGCCAGCAGTCAGGACTTAGCGGGTATCTTGGACAATGAGCAGTTCTTC.

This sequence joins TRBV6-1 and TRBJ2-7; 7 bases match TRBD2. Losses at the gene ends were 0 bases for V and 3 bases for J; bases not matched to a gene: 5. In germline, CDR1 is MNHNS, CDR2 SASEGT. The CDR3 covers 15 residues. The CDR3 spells CASSEAFAGVYEQYF. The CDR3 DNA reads TGTGCCAGCAGTGAAGCCTTCGCGGGGGTCTACGAGCAGTACTTC.

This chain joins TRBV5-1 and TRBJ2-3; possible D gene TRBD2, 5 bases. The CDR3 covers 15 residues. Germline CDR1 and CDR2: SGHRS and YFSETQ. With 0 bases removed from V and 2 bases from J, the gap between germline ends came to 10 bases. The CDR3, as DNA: TGCGCCAGCAGCTTGGGAGGGAAGATCACAGATACGCAGTATTTT. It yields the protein CASSLGGKITDTQYF. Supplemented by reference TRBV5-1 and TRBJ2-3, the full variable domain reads KAGVTQTPRYLIKTRGQQVTLSCSPISGHRSVSWYQQTPGQGLQFLFEYFSETQRNKGNFPGRFSGRQFSNSRSEMNVSTLELGDSALYLCASSLGGKITDTQYFGPGTRLTVL.

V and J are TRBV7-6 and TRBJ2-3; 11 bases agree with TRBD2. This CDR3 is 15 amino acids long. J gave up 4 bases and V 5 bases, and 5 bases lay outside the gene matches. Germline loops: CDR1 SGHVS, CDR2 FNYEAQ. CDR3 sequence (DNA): TGTGCCAGCAGCCCCACTAGCGGGAGTCCAGATACGCAGTATTTT. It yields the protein CASSPTSGSPDTQYF.

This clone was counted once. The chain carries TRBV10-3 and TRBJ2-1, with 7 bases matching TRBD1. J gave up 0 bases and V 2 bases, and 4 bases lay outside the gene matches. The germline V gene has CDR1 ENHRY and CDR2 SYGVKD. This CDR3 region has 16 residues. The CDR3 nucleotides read TGTGCCATCAGTGAGCAGACAGGGATCTCCTACAATGAGCAGTTCTTC. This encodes CAISEQTGISYNEQFF.

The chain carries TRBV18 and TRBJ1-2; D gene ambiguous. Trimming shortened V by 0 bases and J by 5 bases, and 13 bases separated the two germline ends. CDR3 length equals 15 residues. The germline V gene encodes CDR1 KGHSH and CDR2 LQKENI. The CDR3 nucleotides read TGTGCCAGCTCACCACCGGTGAACAGAGTTTATGGCTACACCTTC. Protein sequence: CASSPPVNRVYGYTF. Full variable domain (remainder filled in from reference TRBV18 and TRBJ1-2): NAGVMQNPRHLVRRRGQEARLRCSPMKGHSHVYWYRQLPEEGLKFMVYLQKENIIDESGMPKERFSAEFPKEGPSILRIQQVVRGDSAAYFCASSPPVNRVYGYTFGSGTRLTVV.

The CDR3 reads CASSQPYQGGNEKLFF. DNA for the CDR3: TGCGCCAGCAGCCAACCATACCAGGGTGGGAATGAAAAACTGTTTTTT. The J gene is TRBJ1-4, the V gene TRBV4-1; a weak D match, TRBD1 (5 bases). The CDR3 has 16 amino acids. V dropped 2 bases and J dropped 5 bases, with 15 bases sitting between them. Looked up from germline, CDR1 is MGHRA and CDR2 is YSYEKL.

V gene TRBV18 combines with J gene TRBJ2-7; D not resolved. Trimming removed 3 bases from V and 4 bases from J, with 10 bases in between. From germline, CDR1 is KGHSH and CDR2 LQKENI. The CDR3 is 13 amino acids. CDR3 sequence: CASSPNLFYEQYF. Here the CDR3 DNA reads TGTGCCAGCTCACCCAACTTGTTTTACGAGCAGTACTTC. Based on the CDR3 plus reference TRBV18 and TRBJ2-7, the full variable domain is NAGVMQNPRHLVRRRGQEARLRCSPMKGHSHVYWYRQLPEEGLKFMVYLQKENIIDESGMPKERFSAEFPKEGPSILRIQQVVRGDSAAYFCASSPNLFYEQYFGPGTRLTVT.

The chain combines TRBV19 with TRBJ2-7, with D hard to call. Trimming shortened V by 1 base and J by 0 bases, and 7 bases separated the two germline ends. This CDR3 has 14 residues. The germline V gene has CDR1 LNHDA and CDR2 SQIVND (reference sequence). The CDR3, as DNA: TGTGCCAGTAGTATAGTAGTCGGCTCCTACGAGCAGTACTTC. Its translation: CASSIVVGSYEQYF.

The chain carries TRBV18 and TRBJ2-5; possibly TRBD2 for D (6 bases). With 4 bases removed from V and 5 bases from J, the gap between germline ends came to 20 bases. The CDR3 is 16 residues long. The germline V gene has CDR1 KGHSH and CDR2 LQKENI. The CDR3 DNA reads TGTGCCAGCTCACAACTAGCCAGGGAGGTACGGGAGACCCAGTACTTC. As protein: CASSQLAREVRETQYF.

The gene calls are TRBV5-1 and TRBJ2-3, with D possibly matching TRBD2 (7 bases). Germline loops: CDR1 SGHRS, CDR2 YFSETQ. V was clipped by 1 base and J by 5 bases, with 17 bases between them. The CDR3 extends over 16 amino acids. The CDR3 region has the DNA TGCGCCAGCAGCTTGCAACCCGGGGGGCCCATAGATACGCAGTATTTT. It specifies CASSLQPGGPIDTQYF.

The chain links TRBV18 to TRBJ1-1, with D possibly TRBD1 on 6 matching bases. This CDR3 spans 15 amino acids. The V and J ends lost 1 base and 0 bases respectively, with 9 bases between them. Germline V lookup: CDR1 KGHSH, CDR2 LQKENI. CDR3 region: CASSPRGLLNTEAFF. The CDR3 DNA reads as TGTGCCAGCTCACCACGGGGGCTTTTGAACACTGAAGCTTTCTTT.

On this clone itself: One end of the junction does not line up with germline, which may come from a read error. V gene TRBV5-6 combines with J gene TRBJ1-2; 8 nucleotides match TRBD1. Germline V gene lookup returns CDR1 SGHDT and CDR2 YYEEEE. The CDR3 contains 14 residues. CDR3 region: CASSLAGTGRVGAF. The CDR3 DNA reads TGTGCCAGCAGCTTGGCCGGGACAGGTAGGGTCGGGGCCTTC. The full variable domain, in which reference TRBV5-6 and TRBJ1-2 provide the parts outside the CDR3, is DAGVTQSPTHLIKTRGQQVTLRCSPKSGHDTVSWYQQALGQGPQFIFQYYEEEERQRGNFPDRFSGHQFPNYSSELNVNALLLGDSALYLCASSLAGTGRVGAFGSGTRLTVV.

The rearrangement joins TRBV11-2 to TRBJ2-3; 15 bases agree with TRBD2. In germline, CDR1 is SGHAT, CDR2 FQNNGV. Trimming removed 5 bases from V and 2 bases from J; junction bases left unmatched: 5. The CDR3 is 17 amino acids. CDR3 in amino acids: CASSLWTSGRATDTQYF. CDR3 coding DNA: TGTGCCAGCAGCCTCTGGACTAGCGGGAGGGCCACAGATACGCAGTATTTT.

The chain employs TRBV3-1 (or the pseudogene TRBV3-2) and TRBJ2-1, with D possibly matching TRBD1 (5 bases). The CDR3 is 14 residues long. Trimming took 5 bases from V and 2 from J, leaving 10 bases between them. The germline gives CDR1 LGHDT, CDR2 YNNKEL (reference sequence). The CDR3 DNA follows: TGTGCCAGCAGCACACAGGTCACCTACAATGAGCAGTTCTTC. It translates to CASSTQVTYNEQFF.

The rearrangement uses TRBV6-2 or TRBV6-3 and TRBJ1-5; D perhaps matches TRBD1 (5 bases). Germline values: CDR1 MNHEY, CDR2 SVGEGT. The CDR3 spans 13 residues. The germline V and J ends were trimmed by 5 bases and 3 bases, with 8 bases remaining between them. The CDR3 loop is CASSDRSNQPQHF. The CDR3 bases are TGTGCCAGCAGTGACAGATCCAATCAGCCCCAGCATTTT.

CDR3 coding DNA: TGTGCCAGCTCACCGCCCCCCCCGGTTGAGCAGTTCTTC. This encodes CASSPPPPVEQFF. The rearrangement uses TRBV18 and TRBJ2-1; D uncertain. This CDR3 region has 13 residues. The V gene's germline CDR1 is KGHSH and CDR2 LQKENI. V lost 3 bases and J lost 9, with 12 bases in between.

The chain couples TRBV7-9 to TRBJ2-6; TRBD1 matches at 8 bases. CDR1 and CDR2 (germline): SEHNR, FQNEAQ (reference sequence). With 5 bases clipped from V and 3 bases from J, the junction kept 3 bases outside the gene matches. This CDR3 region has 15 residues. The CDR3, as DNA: TGTGCCAGCAGCCGCAGGGGGCTTGGGGCCAACGTCCTGACTTTC. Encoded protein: CASSRRGLGANVLTF.